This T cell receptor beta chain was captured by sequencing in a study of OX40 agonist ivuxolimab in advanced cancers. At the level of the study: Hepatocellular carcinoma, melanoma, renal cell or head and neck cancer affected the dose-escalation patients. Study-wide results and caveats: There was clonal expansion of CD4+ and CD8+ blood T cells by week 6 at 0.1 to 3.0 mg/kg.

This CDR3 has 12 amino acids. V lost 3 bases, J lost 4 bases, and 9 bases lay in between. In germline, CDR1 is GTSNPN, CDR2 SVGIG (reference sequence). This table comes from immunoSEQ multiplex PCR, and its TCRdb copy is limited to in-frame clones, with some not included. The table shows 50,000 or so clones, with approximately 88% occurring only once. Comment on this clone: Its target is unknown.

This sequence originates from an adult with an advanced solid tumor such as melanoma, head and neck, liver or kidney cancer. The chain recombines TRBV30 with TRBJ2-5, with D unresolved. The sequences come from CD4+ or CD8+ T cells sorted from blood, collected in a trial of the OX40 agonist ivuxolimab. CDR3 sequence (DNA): TGTGCCTGGAGCCGGGTAACAGAGACCCAGTACTTC. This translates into CAWSRVTETQYF.